The 6 T cell receptor beta chains below all came from one sample that was sequenced in a study of T cell repertoires in cytomegalovirus infection. Via MiXCR, TCRdb re-called the reads, giving one row per CDR3 protein. In the table there are some 940,000 distinct CDR3 sequences, approximately 33% of which are singletons. Antigen specificity for these receptors is unknown. Sequences were derived from cultured CD8+ T cells from PBMCs, sampled from culture after CMV antigen stimulation. The receptor source for this set is a human donor in good health (CMV status not recorded). Some clones in this sample may be carry-over from other donors' samples.

The chain carries TRBV27 and TRBJ1-1, with D possibly TRBD1 on 5 matching bases. Trimming left V 4 bases short and J 11 bases short, with 11 bases between. CDR1 and CDR2 (germline): MNHEY, SMNVEV (reference sequence). This CDR3 region has 11 residues. The CDR3, as DNA: TGTGCCAGCAGTTCCCCCCGGGGCGCTTTCTTT. It specifies CASSSPRGAFF.

This clonotype was detected only a few times. A junction end diverges from the germline sequence, so it may reflect a read error. This chain connects TRBV7-7 to TRBJ2-1, with 11 bases matching TRBD1. CDR3 length: 15 residues. CDR1 is SSHAT, CDR2 FNYEAQ, per germline (reference sequence). CDR3 coding DNA: TGTGCTAGCAGCACCGGACAGGGGGCGAGGGATGAGCAGTTCTTC. Translating gives CASSTGQGARDEQFF. The complete variable domain, with remaining parts taken from reference TRBV7-7 and TRBJ2-1, reads GAGVSQSPRYKVTKRGQDVTLRCDPISSHATLYWYQQALGQGPEFLTYFNYEAQPDKSGLPSDRFSAERPEGSISTLTIQRTEQRDSAMYRCASSTGQGARDEQFFGPGTRLTVL.

This rearrangement joins TRBV19 to TRBJ1-2; D gene uncertain. Germline assignment: CDR1 LNHDA and CDR2 SQIVND (reference sequence). The CDR3 has 15 amino acids. The V end lost 2 bases, the J end lost 4 bases, and 14 bases lay between the germline ends. This chain's CDR3 is CASSIKVPAFYGYTF. Written as DNA, the CDR3 is TGTGCCAGTAGTATAAAAGTCCCGGCGTTCTATGGCTACACCTTC.

In its sample, this clonotype was seen a few times. J is TRBJ2-7 and V is TRBV18; D gene uncertain. V was clipped by 3 bases and J by 7 bases, with 13 bases between them. Per germline, CDR1 KGHSH and CDR2 LQKENI. This CDR3 contains 13 residues. The CDR3 bases are TGTGCCAGCTCACCCTTTCCCCAAGGGGAGCAGTACTTC. Translation: CASSPFPQGEQYF.

V and J are TRBV2 and TRBJ1-5; the D is unclear. CDR3 length: 13 residues. V lost 0 bases, J lost 9 bases, and 9 bases lay in between. Germline V CDR1 and CDR2: SNHLY, FYNNEI. In DNA form, the CDR3 reads TGTGCCAGCAGTGAAGCAGGAATCAGGCCCCAGCATTTT. Translation gives CASSEAGIRPQHF.

This clonotype showed up many times. This rearrangement joins TRBV7-2 to TRBJ2-1; 9 bases are a match to TRBD2. This CDR3 is 18 amino acids long. With V trimmed by 0 bases and J by 2 bases, 8 bases remained unmatched. Germline CDR1 SGHTA, CDR2 FQGNSA. CDR3 loop: CASSLAIWRGGPYNEQFF. CDR3 nucleotides: TGTGCCAGCAGCTTAGCCATTTGGCGGGGGGGCCCCTACAATGAGCAGTTCTTC.